This T cell receptor (beta chain) was identified in a study of CD8+CD57+ T cells in acquired aplastic anemia. Turning to the study itself: Where healthy donors were concerned, CD4+ cells averaged about 11 million reads.

Investigators profiled TCR beta VDJ and CDR3 from genomic DNA template. From the reads, TCRdb called clonotypes with MiXCR, one entry per CDR3 protein. The sample has more than 150,000 distinct CDR3 sequences, 46% seen once. The CDR3 sequence is 14 residues long. Trimming stripped 10 bases from V and 2 bases from J, with 17 bases between. CDR1 and CDR2 from the germline V gene are LNHDA and SQIVND (reference sequence). The sequenced material came from sorted CD4+, CD8+, or CD8+CD57+ T cells (not recorded which) from PBMCs. This receptor was obtained from a human donor in good health. This rearrangement joins TRBV19 to TRBJ2-5; D remains ambiguous. The CDR3 loop is CATSQAATQETQYF. For the CDR3, the DNA is TGTGCCACGAGTCAGGCGGCAACTCAAGAGACCCAGTACTTC.